The next 21 T cell receptor beta chains were all read from a single sample in a study of OX40 agonist ivuxolimab in advanced cancers. The method behind the library was the immunoSEQ multiplex PCR assay. The clones in this table, taken by TCRdb from immuneACCESS, are in-frame only. Not every clone is retained; where verified, under half of the shortfall comes from an unresolved V gene, and the cause of the rest is unknown. The sample profile shows approximately 100,000 clones; around nine tenths of them were found once. 0.79% of the sample belongs to the ten largest clones. Sequences were derived from CD4+ or CD8+ T cells sorted from blood, sampled in a trial of the OX40 agonist ivuxolimab. The receptor source for this set is an adult with an advanced solid tumor such as melanoma, head and neck, liver or kidney cancer.

The chain links TRBV5-1 to TRBJ1-1, with D uncertain. CDR1 and CDR2 (germline): SGHRS, YFSETQ. Trimming left V 1 base short and J 1 base short, with 5 bases between. This CDR3 has 13 amino acids. The CDR3, as DNA: TGCGCCAGCAGCTTGCCCCCGAACACTGAAGCTTTCTTT. Translating it yields CASSLPPNTEAFF. Based on the CDR3 plus reference TRBV5-1 and TRBJ1-1, the full variable domain is KAGVTQTPRYLIKTRGQQVTLSCSPISGHRSVSWYQQTPGQGLQFLFEYFSETQRNKGNFPGRFSGRQFSNSRSEMNVSTLELGDSALYLCASSLPPNTEAFFGQGTRLTVV.

This clone was detected once. The rearrangement joins TRBV14 to TRBJ1-1; no firm D call. Germline-derived CDR1 and CDR2 are SGHDN and FVKESK. Between the trimmed V and J ends, which lost 1 base and 2 bases, there was a span of 8 bases. The CDR3 sequence is 14 residues long. CDR3 DNA: TGTGCCAGCAGCCAAGTAAAGGGTAACACTGAAGCTTTCTTT. Protein: CASSQVKGNTEAFF.

J is TRBJ1-4 and V is TRBV30; 9 bases agree with TRBD1. The germline V gene has CDR1 GTSNPN and CDR2 SVGIG (reference sequence). This CDR3 has 14 amino acids. Trimming took 2 bases from V and 6 from J; bases not matched to a gene: 4. The CDR3 DNA follows: TGTGCCTGGAGTCGGACAGGGGTTGATGAAAAACTGTTTTTT. It yields the protein CAWSRTGVDEKLFF.

V usage is TRBV7-2 and J usage is TRBJ1-2, with 9 bases identical to TRBD1. Germline V gives CDR1 SGHTA, CDR2 FQGNSA. The CDR3 totals 15 residues. J was trimmed by 2 bases and V by 5 bases; bases with no gene match: 6. This CDR3 reads CASSPWDRVNYGYTF. CDR3 in DNA: TGTGCCAGCAGCCCCTGGGACAGGGTGAACTATGGCTACACCTTC.

CDR3 nucleotide sequence: TGTGCCAGCTCACCGGGCGGGACTCCCACAGATACGCAGTATTTT. Its translation: CASSPGGTPTDTQYF. The chain links TRBV18 to TRBJ2-3, with D maybe TRBD2 (6 bases). Per germline, CDR1 KGHSH and CDR2 LQKENI. V was clipped by 3 bases and J by 2 bases, with 12 bases between them. This CDR3 comprises 15 residues.

The rearrangement uses TRBV5-1 and TRBJ2-2, with D unclear. The germline V and J ends were trimmed by 0 bases and 5 bases, with 5 bases remaining between them. This CDR3 comprises 13 residues. Germline V gives CDR1 SGHRS, CDR2 YFSETQ. CDR3 bases: TGCGCCAGCAGCTTGGATAGGACCGGGGAGCTGTTTTTT. Its translation is CASSLDRTGELFF.

This clone was picked up one time. CDR3 protein: CASSLVPGIYNSPLHF. CDR3 nucleotide sequence: TGTGCCAGCAGCTTAGTGCCAGGCATTTATAATTCACCCCTCCACTTT. This chain links TRBV7-2 with TRBJ1-6; D is uncertain. From germline, CDR1 is SGHTA and CDR2 FQGNSA. The CDR3 runs 16 residues. The V and J ends lost 1 base and 4 bases respectively, with 11 bases between them.

The chain employs TRBV14 and TRBJ2-7, with D maybe TRBD2 (6 bases). Germline CDR1 SGHDN, CDR2 FVKESK. This CDR3 is built from 13 residues. Trimming pared 2 bases from V and 7 bases from J, leaving 12 bases between. CDR3 amino acids: CASSQQSGREQYF. The CDR3 nucleotides read TGTGCCAGCAGCCAACAATCAGGGAGGGAGCAGTACTTC. Full variable domain (missing parts from reference TRBV14 and TRBJ2-7): EAGVTQFPSHSVIEKGQTVTLRCDPISGHDNLYWYRRVMGKEIKFLLHFVKESKQDESGMPNNRFLAERTGGTYSTLKVQPAELEDSGVYFCASSQQSGREQYFGPGTRLTVT.

This sequence joins TRBV18 and TRBJ2-5; D gene ambiguous. CDR3 length equals 14 residues. Germline lookup yields CDR1 KGHSH and CDR2 LQKENI. Trimming cost V 3 bases and J 2 bases, with 10 bases left between them. The DNA for the CDR3 is TGTGCCAGCTCACCCCCTGGAAGGCAAGAGACCCAGTACTTC. As protein: CASSPPGRQETQYF. Together with reference TRBV18 and TRBJ2-5, the CDR3 gives the full variable domain: NAGVMQNPRHLVRRRGQEARLRCSPMKGHSHVYWYRQLPEEGLKFMVYLQKENIIDESGMPKERFSAEFPKEGPSILRIQQVVRGDSAAYFCASSPPGRQETQYFGPGTRLLVL.

The chain joins TRBV30 to TRBJ2-7; D unresolved. The CDR3 contains 12 residues. In germline, CDR1 is GTSNPN, CDR2 SVGIG (reference sequence). V shed 3 bases and J shed 0 bases, with 6 bases lying between them. The DNA for the CDR3 is TGTGCCTGGAGGGTCAGCTCCTACGAGCAGTACTTC. Residues: CAWRVSSYEQYF.

CDR3 loop: CASSQVGGVYNEQFF. Written as DNA, the CDR3 is TGCGCCAGCAGCCAAGTAGGCGGGGTCTACAATGAGCAGTTCTTC. The V gene is TRBV4-3, the J gene TRBJ2-1; perhaps TRBD2 as D (6 bases). Germline CDR1 is LGHNA and CDR2 is YSLEER. Trimming stripped 1 base from V and 3 bases from J, with 10 bases between. This CDR3 region has 15 residues.

CDR3 nucleotides: TGTGCCAGTAGGAGGGAGAGCTCCTATAATTCACCCCTCCACTTT. Residues: CASRRESSYNSPLHF. The rearrangement uses TRBV19 and TRBJ1-6, with unresolved D. Germline CDR1 is LNHDA and CDR2 is SQIVND (reference sequence). V gave up 6 bases and J gave up 0 bases, with 9 bases separating them. The CDR3 length is 15 residues. The whole variable domain, filled in from reference TRBV19 and TRBJ1-6, reads DGGITQSPKYLFRKEGQNVTLSCEQNLNHDAMYWYRQDPGQGLRLIYYSQIVNDFQKGDIAEGYSVSREKKESFPLTVTSAQKNPTAFYLCASRRESSYNSPLHFGNGTRLTVT.

This chain connects TRBV7-2 to TRBJ1-2; D is possibly TRBD1 (5 bases). CDR3 length equals 13 residues. CDR1 SGHTA and CDR2 FQGNSA come from the germline V gene. V shed 5 bases and J shed 6 bases, with 13 bases lying between them. The CDR3 protein is CASSTSTVDGYTF. The CDR3, as DNA: TGTGCCAGCAGCACCTCGACAGTCGATGGCTACACCTTC.

The gene calls are TRBV10-3 and TRBJ2-3; a possible D gene is TRBD2 (5 bases). Trimming took off 6 bases at V and 1 base at J, with 14 bases between the two ends. CDR1 and CDR2 from the germline V gene are ENHRY and SYGVKD. The CDR3 totals 15 residues. The DNA of the CDR3 is TGTGCCATCAGCTTGGGAAGAGGGCGCACAGATACGCAGTATTTT. It specifies CAISLGRGRTDTQYF.

The gene calls are TRBV28 and TRBJ2-7; D assignment may be TRBD1 or TRBD2 (5 bases each). The CDR3 loop spans 13 amino acids. Germline V gene lookup returns CDR1 MDHEN and CDR2 SYDVKM. Trimming took off 5 bases at V and 2 bases at J, with 10 bases between the two ends. In nucleotides, the CDR3 is TGTGCCAGCAGTCGCGAGGGGCCCTACGAGCAGTACTTC. Translated, it gives CASSREGPYEQYF.

The chain employs TRBV9 and TRBJ1-1; a possible D gene is TRBD1 (5 bases). The germline gives CDR1 SGDLS, CDR2 YYNGEE. Trimming took 4 bases from V and 2 from J, leaving 12 bases between them. This CDR3 region has 14 residues. The CDR3 nucleotides read TGTGCCAGCAGCCCCCGGGGGGGTAACACTGAAGCTTTCTTT. Its translation is CASSPRGGNTEAFF. The full variable domain, its missing parts supplied by reference TRBV9 and TRBJ1-1, is DSGVTQTPKHLITATGQRVTLRCSPRSGDLSVYWYQQSLDQGLQFLIQYYNGEERAKGNILERFSAQQFPDLHSELNLSSLELGDSALYFCASSPRGGNTEAFFGQGTRLTVV.

The J gene is TRBJ1-4, the V gene TRBV28; 9 bases match TRBD1. This CDR3 is built from 14 residues. With V trimmed by 6 bases and J by 8 bases, 7 bases remained unmatched. Germline V gene data show CDR1 as MDHEN and CDR2 as SYDVKM. The CDR3 loop is CASSLDRGREKLFF. In nucleotides, the CDR3 is TGTGCCAGCAGCCTCGACAGGGGGAGGGAAAAACTGTTTTTT. The entire variable domain, with the rest obtained from reference TRBV28 and TRBJ1-4, is as follows: DVKVTQSSRYLVKRTGEKVFLECVQDMDHENMFWYRQDPGLGLRLIYFSYDVKMKEKGDIPEGYSVSREKKERFSLILESASTNQTSMYLCASSLDRGREKLFFGSGTQLSVL.

The chain employs TRBV11-2 and TRBJ2-3; TRBD1 agrees at 8 bases. This CDR3 region has 14 residues. J gave up 3 bases and V 6 bases, and 5 bases lay outside the gene matches. Germline V CDR1 and CDR2: SGHAT, FQNNGV. Written as DNA, the CDR3 is TGTGCCAGCAGTCGACAGGGGATTACAGATACGCAGTATTTT. Translated: CASSRQGITDTQYF. Using reference TRBV11-2 and TRBJ2-3 for the parts outside the CDR3, the full variable domain is EAGVAQSPRYKIIEKRQSVAFWCNPISGHATLYWYQQILGQGPKLLIQFQNNGVVDDSQLPKDRFSAERLKGVDSTLKIQPAKLEDSAVYLCASSRQGITDTQYFGPGTRLTVL.

The chain employs TRBV6-5 and TRBJ1-1; 9 bases map to TRBD1. The V gene end was trimmed by 6 bases and the J gene end by 4 bases; junction bases not matched to a gene: 9. In germline, CDR1 is MNHEY, CDR2 SVGAGI. This CDR3 is built from 15 residues. The chain's CDR3 is CASRNSQGAGTEAFF. The CDR3 DNA reads as TGTGCCAGCAGGAACTCACAGGGGGCGGGCACTGAAGCTTTCTTT.

The J gene is TRBJ1-2, the V gene TRBV6-5; TRBD1 agrees at 7 bases. With 0 bases clipped from V and 4 bases from J, the junction kept 5 bases outside the gene matches. Germline V gene sequence: CDR1 MNHEY, CDR2 SVGAGI. This CDR3 contains 15 residues. The CDR3 sequence is CASSYSQGEGYGYTF. In DNA, the CDR3 is TGTGCCAGCAGTTACTCCCAGGGGGAAGGCTATGGCTACACCTTC.

The V and J genes are TRBV28 and TRBJ2-7; TRBD2 aligns across 8 bases. The ends lost 5 bases at V and 3 bases at J; junction bases unmatched: 15. The CDR3 loop spans 17 amino acids. The germline CDR1 and CDR2 sequences are MDHEN and SYDVKM. In DNA, the CDR3 is TGTGCCAGCAGTGCGTTCCCCGGGACTAGTATCGGCTACGAGCAGTACTTC. This translates into CASSAFPGTSIGYEQYF. The full variable domain, completed using reference TRBV28 and TRBJ2-7, is DVKVTQSSRYLVKRTGEKVFLECVQDMDHENMFWYRQDPGLGLRLIYFSYDVKMKEKGDIPEGYSVSREKKERFSLILESASTNQTSMYLCASSAFPGTSIGYEQYFGPGTRLTVT.